This T cell receptor (beta chain) was captured by sequencing in a study of blood T cell repertoires in COVID-19. TCRdb's copy holds only in-frame clones and misses some; the assay was immunoSEQ multiplex PCR. The data contain around 95,000 clones, 91% of them seen just once; the ten biggest clones take up around 2.1%. V trimming: 0 bases; J trimming: 2 bases; junction bases outside the gene matches: 4. This CDR3 contains 15 residues. Germline lookup yields CDR1 SGHKS and CDR2 YYEKEE (reference sequence). The clonotype was recovered from a middle-aged man with active COVID-19. The chain joins TRBV5-5 to TRBJ2-5; 7 bases are a match to TRBD1. Sequenced sample: peripheral blood. CDR3 nucleotide sequence: TGTGCCAGCAGCTTGGTGAGGGGGCATCAAGAGACCCAGTACTTC. Its translation: CASSLVRGHQETQYF.